Here is one T cell receptor beta chain with its context. Profiled with immunoSEQ multiplex PCR; TCRdb holds only in-frame clones, not every one. The data hold 150,000 to 180,000 clones, with around 80% observed a single time. The data were obtained in a study of blood T cell repertoires in COVID-19. The source material was PBMCs or T cells enriched from blood (not recorded which). The TCR comes from a man aged 45-65 years who had recovered from COVID-19.

CDR3: CASSAGGSSYEQYF. For the CDR3, the DNA is TGTGCCAGCAGCGCTGGGGGCAGCTCCTACGAGCAGTACTTC. The chain combines TRBV9 with TRBJ2-7; D is perhaps TRBD1 (6 bases). The CDR3 contains 14 residues. Germline lookup yields CDR1 SGDLS and CDR2 YYNGEE. Trimming left V 3 bases short and J 0 bases short, with 10 bases between.